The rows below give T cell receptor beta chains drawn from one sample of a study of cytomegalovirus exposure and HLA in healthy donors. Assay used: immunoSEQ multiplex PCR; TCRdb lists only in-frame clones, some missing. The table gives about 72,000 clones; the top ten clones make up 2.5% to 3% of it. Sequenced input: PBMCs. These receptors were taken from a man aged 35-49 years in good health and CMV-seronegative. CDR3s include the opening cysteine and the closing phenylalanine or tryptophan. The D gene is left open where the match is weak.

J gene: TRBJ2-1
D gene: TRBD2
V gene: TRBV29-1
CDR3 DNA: TGCAGCGTTGATATACTAGCGGGGGGTCTGGTCAATGAGCAGTTCTTC
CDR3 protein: CSVDILAGGLVNEQFF

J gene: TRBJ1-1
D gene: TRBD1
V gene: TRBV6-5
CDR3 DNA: TGTGCCAGCAGCGCCGGGACAGTGAACACTGAAGCTTTCTTT
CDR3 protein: CASSAGTVNTEAFF

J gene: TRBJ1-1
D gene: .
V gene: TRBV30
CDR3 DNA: TGTGCCTGGAGTAGGGGCAGTGAAGCTTTCTTT
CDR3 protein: CAWSRGSEAFF

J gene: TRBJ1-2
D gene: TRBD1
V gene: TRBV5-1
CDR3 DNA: TGCGCCAGCAGCTGGGGGGACAGGGGGCAGGATGGCTACACCTTC
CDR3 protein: CASSWGDRGQDGYTF

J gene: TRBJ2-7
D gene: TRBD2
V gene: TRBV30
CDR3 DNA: TGTGCCTGGAGTGGGGACTACTTACGGGAGCAGTACTTC
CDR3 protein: CAWSGDYLREQYF

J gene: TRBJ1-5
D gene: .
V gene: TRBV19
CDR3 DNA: TGTGCCAGTAGTATCCGACAGGATCGACAGCCCCAGCATTTT
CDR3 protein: CASSIRQDRQPQHF

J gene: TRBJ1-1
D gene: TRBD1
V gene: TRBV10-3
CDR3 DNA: TGTGCCATCGGACAGGGGAACACTGAAGCTTTCTTT
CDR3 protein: CAIGQGNTEAFF

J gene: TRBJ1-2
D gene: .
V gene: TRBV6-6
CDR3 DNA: TGTGCCAGCAGTCCCCGCGAACAGGGAGCCTATGGCTACACCTTC
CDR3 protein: CASSPREQGAYGYTF

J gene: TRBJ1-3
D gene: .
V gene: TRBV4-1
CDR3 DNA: TGCGCCAGCAGCCAAGACGTCCAGGGGTCCCATGGAAACACCATATATTTT
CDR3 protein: CASSQDVQGSHGNTIYF

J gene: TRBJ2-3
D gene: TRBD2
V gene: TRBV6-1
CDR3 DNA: TGTGCCAGCAGTGAAGCATGGCTAGCGGGAGCAGATACGCAGTATTTT
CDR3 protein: CASSEAWLAGADTQYF

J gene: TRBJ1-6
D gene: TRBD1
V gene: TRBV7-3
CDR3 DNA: TGTGCCAGCAGCCTACAGGGGGGCAATTCACCCCTCCACTTT
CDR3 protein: CASSLQGGNSPLHF

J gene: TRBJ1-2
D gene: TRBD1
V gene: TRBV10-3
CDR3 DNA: TGTGCCATCAGTGAAGTTCAGGGGGATGGCTACACCTTC
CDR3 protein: CAISEVQGDGYTF

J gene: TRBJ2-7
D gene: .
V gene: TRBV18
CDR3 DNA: TGTGCCAGCTCACCGAGGGTAGGGTCTCTCGAGCAGTACTTC
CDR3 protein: CASSPRVGSLEQYF

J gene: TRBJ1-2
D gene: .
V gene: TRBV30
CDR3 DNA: TGTGCCTGGAGTGCCCAACCGAGATATGGCTACACCTTC
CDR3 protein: CAWSAQPRYGYTF

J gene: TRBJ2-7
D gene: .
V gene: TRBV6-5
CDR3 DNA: TGTGCCAGCAACGGGGGGCATGAGCAGTACTTC
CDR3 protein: CASNGGHEQYF

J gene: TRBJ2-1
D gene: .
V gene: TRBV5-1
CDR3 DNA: TGCGCCAGCAGTGTGGGGGGTAGCCGCTCCTACAATGAGCAGTTCTTC
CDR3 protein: CASSVGGSRSYNEQFF

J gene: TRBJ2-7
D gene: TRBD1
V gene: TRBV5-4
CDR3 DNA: TGTGCCAGCAGCTACCCGGGACAGGGGGCCCTCGAGCAGTACTTC
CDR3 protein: CASSYPGQGALEQYF

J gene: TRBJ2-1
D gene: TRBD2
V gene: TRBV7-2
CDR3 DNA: TGTGCCAGCAGCTTAGCATTGACTAGCCCCTACAATGAGCAGTTCTTC
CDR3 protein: CASSLALTSPYNEQFF

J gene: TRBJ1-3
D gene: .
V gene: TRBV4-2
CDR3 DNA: TGTGCCAGCAGCCAAGAATACAGGCAAGGAAACACCATATATTTT
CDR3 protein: CASSQEYRQGNTIYF

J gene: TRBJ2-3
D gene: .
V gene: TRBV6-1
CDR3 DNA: TGTGCCAGCAGTGAACTGCAGGGTACATTGGATACACAGTATTTT
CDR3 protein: CASSELQGTLDTQYF

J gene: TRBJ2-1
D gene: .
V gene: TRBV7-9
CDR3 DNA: TGTGCCAGCAGCTTATACAGGGACTCCTACAATGAGCAGTTCTTC
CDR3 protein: CASSLYRDSYNEQFF

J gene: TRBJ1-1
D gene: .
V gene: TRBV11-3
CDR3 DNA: TGTGCCAGCCCTACGAATGAAGCTATAAGCCATGAAGCTTTCTTT
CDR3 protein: CASPTNEAISHEAFF

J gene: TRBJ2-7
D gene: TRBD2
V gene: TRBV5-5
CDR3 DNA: TGTGCCAGCAGCCGCGGGTGGGAGGGGTCCTACGAGCAGTACTTC
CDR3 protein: CASSRGWEGSYEQYF

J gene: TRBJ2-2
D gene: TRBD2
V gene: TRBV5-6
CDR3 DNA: TGTGCCAGCAGCTTAACTAGCGGGGGGGCCGGGGAGCTGTTTTTT
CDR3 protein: CASSLTSGGAGELFF

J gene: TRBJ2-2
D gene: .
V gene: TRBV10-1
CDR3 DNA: TGCGCCAGTCCGGGCACCGGGGAGCTGTTTTTT
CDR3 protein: CASPGTGELFF

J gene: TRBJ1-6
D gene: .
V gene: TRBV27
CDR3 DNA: TGTGCCAGCAGTTTATCTATCCTAAATTCACCCCTCCACTTT
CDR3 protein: CASSLSILNSPLHF

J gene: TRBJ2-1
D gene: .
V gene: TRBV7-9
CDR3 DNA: TGTGCCAGCAGCCCAGCGGGCAATGAGCAGTTCTTC
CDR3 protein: CASSPAGNEQFF

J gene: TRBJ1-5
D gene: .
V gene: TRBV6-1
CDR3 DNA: TGTGCCAGCAGTGAATTTTTTGCCGGGATACAGCCCCAGCATTTT
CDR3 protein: CASSEFFAGIQPQHF

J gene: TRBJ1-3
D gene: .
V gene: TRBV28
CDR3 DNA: TGTGCCAGCAGTTTAAATTATCAGGTCTCCAGAAACACCATATATTTT
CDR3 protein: CASSLNYQVSRNTIYF

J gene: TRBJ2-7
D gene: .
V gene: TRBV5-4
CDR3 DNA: TGTGCCAGCAGCTTTAACAGGGTGGTTGACGAGCAGTACTTC
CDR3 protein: CASSFNRVVDEQYF

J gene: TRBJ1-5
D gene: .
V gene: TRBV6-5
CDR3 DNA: TGTGCCAGCAGTTACTCGAAACAGGGCAATCAGCCCCAGCATTTT
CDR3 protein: CASSYSKQGNQPQHF

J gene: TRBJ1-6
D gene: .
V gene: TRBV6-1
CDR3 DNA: TGTGCCGGCCACTTAGGGGAAACGAATAATTCACCCCTCCACTTT
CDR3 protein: CAGHLGETNNSPLHF

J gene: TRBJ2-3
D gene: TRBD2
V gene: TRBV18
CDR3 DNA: TGTGCCAGCTCACCACCGTTTAGAGCGGGGCGGATCCGCGGGGATACGCAGTATTTT
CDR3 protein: CASSPPFRAGRIRGDTQYF

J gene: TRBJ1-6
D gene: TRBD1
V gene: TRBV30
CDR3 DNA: TGTGCCTGGAGTCCCAGGACAGGGGCAATCATAAATTCACCCCTCCACTTT
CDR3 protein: CAWSPRTGAIINSPLHF

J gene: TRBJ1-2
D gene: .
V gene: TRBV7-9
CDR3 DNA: TGTGCCAGCAGCTTAGGCAGGGTCTATGGCTACACCTTC
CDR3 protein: CASSLGRVYGYTF

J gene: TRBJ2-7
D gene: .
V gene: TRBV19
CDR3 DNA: TGTGCCAGTAGTACCGCAGGCTACGAGCAGTACTTC
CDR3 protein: CASSTAGYEQYF

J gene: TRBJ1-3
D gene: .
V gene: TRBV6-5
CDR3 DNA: TGTGCCAGCACCCAACAGGGTTCTGGAAACACCATATATTTT
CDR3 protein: CASTQQGSGNTIYF

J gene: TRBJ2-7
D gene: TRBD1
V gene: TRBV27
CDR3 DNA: TGTGCCAGCAGTTTTCACAGGGGGAACGAGCAGTACTTC
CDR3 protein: CASSFHRGNEQYF

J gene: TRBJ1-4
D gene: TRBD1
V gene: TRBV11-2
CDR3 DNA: TGTGCCAGCAGCTCATACAGGGGAAAGGATGAAAAACTGTTTTTT
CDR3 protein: CASSSYRGKDEKLFF

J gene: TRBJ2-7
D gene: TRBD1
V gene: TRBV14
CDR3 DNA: TGTGCCAGCTCAGGACAGGGTAAAGGCGAGCAGTACTTC
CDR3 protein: CASSGQGKGEQYF

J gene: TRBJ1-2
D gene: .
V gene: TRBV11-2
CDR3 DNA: TGTGCCAGCAGCTTAGATATCAGCGGGGTCGGCTACACCTTC
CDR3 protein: CASSLDISGVGYTF